This T cell receptor (beta chain) is drawn from a study of blood T cells in healthy people across ages. Study findings and constraints: Underestimates were what the diversity estimates from one million T cells were considered to be.

This CDR3 is built from 15 residues. Germline V gives CDR1 WNHNN, CDR2 SYGVQD (reference sequence). V was clipped by 8 bases and J by 3 bases, with 14 bases between them. A J-beta primer mix and a sample-barcoded 5' primer were used in a second PCR of about 7 to 12 cycles. Via MiXCR, TCRdb re-called the 5' RACE reads, giving one row per CDR3 protein. The repertoire consists of approximately 780,000 distinct CDR3 sequences, with roughly 26% occurring once and the leading ten covering less than 3.5%. In the case of this clonotype: The antigen is not known.

In addition, the sample was reused for a study of T cells of mothers and their children. This second study notes: Donation came from three healthy Caucasian mothers together with their six children. Normalized overlap was always slightly, never significantly, higher in related than unrelated mother-child pairs.

This receptor was identified in a boy between 10 and 17 years old in good health. The genes are TRBV10-1 and TRBJ2-6; D gene uncertain. Sequenced input: blood. The CDR3 region has the DNA TGCGCCAGCCTGCCCAGGTTAGGTGGGGCCAACGTCCTGACTTTC. Translated: CASLPRLGGANVLTF.